What follows are 3 T cell receptor beta chains derived from one specimen sequenced in a study of cytomegalovirus exposure and HLA in healthy donors. PCR primers comprised 60 Vbeta and 13 Jbeta primers. Libraries were prepared by immunoSEQ multiplex PCR; TCRdb keeps only in-frame clonotypes and omits some of them. This sample has about 80,000 clones; roughly 80% occur once, and the top ten carry over 20%. The sample comprised PBMCs. The receptors were sampled from a woman in her 50s in good health and CMV-seropositive.

This clone was recorded a few times. CDR3 coding DNA: TGTGCCAGCAGTGGGTCCTTGGGACAGAACTATGGCTACACCTTC. Translating gives CASSGSLGQNYGYTF. The chain joins TRBV6-1 to TRBJ1-2; 7 nucleotides match TRBD1. Looked up from germline, CDR1 is MNHNS and CDR2 is SASEGT. Germline trimming cut 4 bases from V and 2 bases from J; bases unmatched to any gene: 7. The CDR3 covers 15 residues.

This clone was observed once. V and J are TRBV6-1 and TRBJ1-6, with D perhaps TRBD1 (6 bases). This CDR3 has 15 residues. Trimming took 3 bases from V and 10 from J, leaving 16 bases between them. Germline V gene data show CDR1 as MNHNS and CDR2 as SASEGT. The CDR3, as DNA: TGTGCCAGCAGTGAGCTTTGGGGGCCCGGCTCACCCCTCCACTTT. Translation gives CASSELWGPGSPLHF.

The J gene is TRBJ1-3, the V gene TRBV19, with 9 bases lining up with TRBD1. Trimming removed 5 bases from V and 2 bases from J; junction bases left unmatched: 4. CDR1 and CDR2 (germline): LNHDA, SQIVND (reference sequence). This CDR3 region has 15 residues. As DNA, the CDR3 is TGTGCCAGTAGTCCCGGGACAGGGCCTGGAAACACCATATATTTT. Protein: CASSPGTGPGNTIYF.